This TCR beta chain comes out of a study of T cells in Graves' hyperthyroidism and ophthalmopathy. General study results and limits: Most thyroid clonotypes that were expanded above 0.001 also turned up in blood. Ophthalmopathy prediction by the model preceded onset by a median approximately 6.1 months.

V lost 3 bases to trimming and J lost 4 bases; unmatched junction nucleotides: 13. Germline CDR1 ENHRY, CDR2 SYGVKD. The CDR3 spans 17 residues. Reasons for excluding patients were uncontrolled infection, other autoimmune disease, pregnancy or lactation. Diagnoses were established using clinical symptoms, serum thyroxine and TRAb, thyroid ultrasound and orbital computed tomography. In regard to this clonotype: What it recognizes is unknown.

There were TCR beta CDR3 regions amplified from RNA transcripts. Using the HTBI primer set, a first-round RT-PCR was run on the TCR CDR3. TCRdb re-called the multiplex PCR reads with MiXCR, one entry per CDR3 protein. The sample carries 500,000 to 650,000 distinct CDR3 sequences, about 46% recorded once. The clonotype comes from an adult woman with Graves' disease, either hyperthyroidism or ophthalmopathy (not recorded which). Input material: peripheral blood or thyroid tissue (not recorded which). V is TRBV10-3 and J is TRBJ2-7; 9 nucleotides align to TRBD2. CDR3 in amino acids: CAISDPRIGTSRYEQYF. CDR3 nucleotide sequence: TGTGCCATCAGTGACCCTCGAATAGGGACTAGCCGTTACGAGCAGTACTTC.